The present TCR beta chain was sequenced within a study of monozygotic twins with inflammatory bowel disease. The CDR3 runs 18 residues. The germline gives CDR1 LNHNV, CDR2 YYDKDF (reference sequence). Each TCR library consumed about 4,000 ng of total RNA. TCRdb processed the 5' RACE reads again and assigns one entry to each CDR3 protein, with no DNA. The sample has approximately 400,000 distinct CDR3 sequences. The source of this sequence is a human donor with ulcerative colitis or Crohn's disease, or a healthy co-twin of an affected twin (not recorded which). V and J are TRBV15 and TRBJ2-5; TCRdb reports TRBD2, a call that lacks DNA to check it against. The sample consisted of blood. CDR3 amino acids: CATSREGFLPGLEETQYF.